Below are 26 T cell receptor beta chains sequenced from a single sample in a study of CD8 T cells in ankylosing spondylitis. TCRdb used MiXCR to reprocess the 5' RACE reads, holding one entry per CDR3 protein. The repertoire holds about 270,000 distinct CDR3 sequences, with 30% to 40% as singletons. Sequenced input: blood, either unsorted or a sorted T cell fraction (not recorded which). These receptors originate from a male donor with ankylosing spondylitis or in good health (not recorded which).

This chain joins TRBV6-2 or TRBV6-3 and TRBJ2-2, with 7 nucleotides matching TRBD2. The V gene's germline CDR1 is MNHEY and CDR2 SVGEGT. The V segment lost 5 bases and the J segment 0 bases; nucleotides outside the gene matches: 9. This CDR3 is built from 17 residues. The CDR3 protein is CASSQTRLATNTGELFF. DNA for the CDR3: TGTGCCAGCAGTCAAACCCGACTAGCTACGAACACCGGGGAGCTGTTTTTT.

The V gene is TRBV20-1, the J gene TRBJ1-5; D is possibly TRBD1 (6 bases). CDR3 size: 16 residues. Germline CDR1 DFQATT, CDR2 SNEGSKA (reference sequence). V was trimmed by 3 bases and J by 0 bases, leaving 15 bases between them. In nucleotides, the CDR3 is TGCAGTGCTAGGAGGGGGGGAGATTATAGCAATCAGCCCCAGCATTTT. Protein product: CSARRGGDYSNQPQHF.

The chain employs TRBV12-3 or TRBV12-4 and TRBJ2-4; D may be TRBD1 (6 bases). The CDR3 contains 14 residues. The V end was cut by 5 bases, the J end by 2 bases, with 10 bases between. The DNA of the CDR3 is TGTGCCAGCAGTCTAGGGGGATCCAAAAACATTCAGTACTTC. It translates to CASSLGGSKNIQYF.

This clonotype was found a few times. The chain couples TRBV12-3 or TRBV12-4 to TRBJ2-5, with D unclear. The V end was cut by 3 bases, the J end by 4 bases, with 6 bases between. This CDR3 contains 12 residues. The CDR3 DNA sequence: TGTGCCAGCAGTTTGTTTGGAGAGACCCAGTACTTC. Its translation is CASSLFGETQYF.

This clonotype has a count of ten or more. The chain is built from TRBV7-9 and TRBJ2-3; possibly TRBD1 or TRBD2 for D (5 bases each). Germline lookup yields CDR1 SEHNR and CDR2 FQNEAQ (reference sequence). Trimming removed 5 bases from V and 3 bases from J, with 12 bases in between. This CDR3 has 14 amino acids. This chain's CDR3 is CASSPGTETDTQYF. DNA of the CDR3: TGTGCCAGCAGCCCCGGGACCGAGACAGATACGCAGTATTTT.

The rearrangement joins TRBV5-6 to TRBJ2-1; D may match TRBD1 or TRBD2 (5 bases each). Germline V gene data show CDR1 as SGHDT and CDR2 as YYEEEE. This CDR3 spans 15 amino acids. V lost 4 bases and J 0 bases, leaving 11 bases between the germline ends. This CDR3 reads CASSPLGGSYNEQFF. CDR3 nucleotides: TGTGCCAGCAGCCCTCTTGGGGGCTCCTACAATGAGCAGTTCTTC.

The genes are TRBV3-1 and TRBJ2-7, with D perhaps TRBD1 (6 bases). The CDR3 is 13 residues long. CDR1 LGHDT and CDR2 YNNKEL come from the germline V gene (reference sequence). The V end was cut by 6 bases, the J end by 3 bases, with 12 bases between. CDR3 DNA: TGTGCCAGCAGGGGCAGGGGCGACTACGAGCAGTACTTC. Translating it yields CASRGRGDYEQYF.

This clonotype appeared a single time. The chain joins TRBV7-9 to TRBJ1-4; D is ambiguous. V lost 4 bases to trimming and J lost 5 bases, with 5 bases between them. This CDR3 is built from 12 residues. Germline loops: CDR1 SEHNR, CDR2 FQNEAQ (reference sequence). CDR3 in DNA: TGTGCCAGCAGCTCCATGAATGAAAAACTGTTTTTT. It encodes CASSSMNEKLFF.

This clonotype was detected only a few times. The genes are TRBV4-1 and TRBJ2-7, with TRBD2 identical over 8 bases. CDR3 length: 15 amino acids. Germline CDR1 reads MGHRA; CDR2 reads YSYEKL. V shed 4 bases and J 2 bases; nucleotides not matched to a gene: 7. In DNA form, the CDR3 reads TGCGCCAGCAGCCGCCAGGCGGGGGGTGCCTACGAGCAGTACTTC. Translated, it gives CASSRQAGGAYEQYF.

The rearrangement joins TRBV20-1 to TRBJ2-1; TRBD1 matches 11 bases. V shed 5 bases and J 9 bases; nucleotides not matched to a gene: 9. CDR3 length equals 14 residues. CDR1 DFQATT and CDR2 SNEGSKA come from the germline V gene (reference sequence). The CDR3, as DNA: TGCAGTGCTCGGACAGGGGGCTTGGGCACTGAGCAGTTCTTC. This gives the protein CSARTGGLGTEQFF.

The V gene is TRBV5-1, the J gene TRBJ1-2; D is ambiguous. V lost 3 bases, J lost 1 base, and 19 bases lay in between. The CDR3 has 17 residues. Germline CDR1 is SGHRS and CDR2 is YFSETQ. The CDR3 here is CASSSPRGRPINYGYTF. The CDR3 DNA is TGCGCCAGCAGCTCACCCCGCGGCAGGCCTATTAACTATGGCTACACCTTC.

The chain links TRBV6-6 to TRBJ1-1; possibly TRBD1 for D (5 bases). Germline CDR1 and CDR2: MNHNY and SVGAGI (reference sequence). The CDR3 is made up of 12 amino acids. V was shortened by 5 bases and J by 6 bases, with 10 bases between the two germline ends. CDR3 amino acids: CASSRGTPEAFF. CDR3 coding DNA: TGTGCCAGCAGTCGGGGGACCCCTGAAGCTTTCTTT.

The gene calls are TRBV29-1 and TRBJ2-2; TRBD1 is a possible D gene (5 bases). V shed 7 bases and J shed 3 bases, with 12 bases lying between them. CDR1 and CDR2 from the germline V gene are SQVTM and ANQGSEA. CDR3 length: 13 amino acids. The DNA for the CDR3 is TGCAGCGCCGCTGGGGCGTACACCGGGGAGCTGTTTTTT. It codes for CSAAGAYTGELFF.

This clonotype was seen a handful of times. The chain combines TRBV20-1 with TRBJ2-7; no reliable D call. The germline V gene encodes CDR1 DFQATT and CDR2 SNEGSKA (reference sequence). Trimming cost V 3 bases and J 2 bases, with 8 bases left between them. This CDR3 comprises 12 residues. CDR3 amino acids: CSASRRTYEQYF. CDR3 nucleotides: TGCAGTGCTAGCAGACGGACCTACGAGCAGTACTTC.

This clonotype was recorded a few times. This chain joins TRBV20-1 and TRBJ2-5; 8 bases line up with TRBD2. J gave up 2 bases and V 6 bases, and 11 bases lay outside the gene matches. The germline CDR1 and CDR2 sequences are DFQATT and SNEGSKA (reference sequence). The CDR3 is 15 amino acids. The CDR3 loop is CSAILAESTQETQYF. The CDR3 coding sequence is TGCAGTGCAATACTAGCGGAGTCAACTCAAGAGACCCAGTACTTC.

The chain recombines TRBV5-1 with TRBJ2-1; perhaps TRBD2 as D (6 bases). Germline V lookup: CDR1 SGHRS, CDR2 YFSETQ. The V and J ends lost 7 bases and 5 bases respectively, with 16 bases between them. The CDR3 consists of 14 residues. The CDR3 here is CASCPGGVNNEQFF. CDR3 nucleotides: TGCGCCAGCTGTCCAGGCGGGGTTAACAATGAGCAGTTCTTC. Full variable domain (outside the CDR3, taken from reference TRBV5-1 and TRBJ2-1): KAGVTQTPRYLIKTRGQQVTLSCSPISGHRSVSWYQQTPGQGLQFLFEYFSETQRNKGNFPGRFSGRQFSNSRSEMNVSTLELGDSALYLCASCPGGVNNEQFFGPGTRLTVL.

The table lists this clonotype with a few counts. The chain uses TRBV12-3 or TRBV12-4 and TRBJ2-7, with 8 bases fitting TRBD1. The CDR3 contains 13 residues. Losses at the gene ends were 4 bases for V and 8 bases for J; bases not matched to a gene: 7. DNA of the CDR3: TGTGCCAGCAGTTCGGACAGGGCCGTGCAGCAGTACTTC. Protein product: CASSSDRAVQQYF.

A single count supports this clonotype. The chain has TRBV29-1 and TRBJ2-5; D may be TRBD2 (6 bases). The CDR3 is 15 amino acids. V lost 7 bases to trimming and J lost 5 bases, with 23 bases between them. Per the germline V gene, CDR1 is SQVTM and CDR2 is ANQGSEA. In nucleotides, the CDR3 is TGCAGCGCCAGCGGGCCCGGGGGTGAATCCGAGACCCAGTACTTC. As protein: CSASGPGGESETQYF.

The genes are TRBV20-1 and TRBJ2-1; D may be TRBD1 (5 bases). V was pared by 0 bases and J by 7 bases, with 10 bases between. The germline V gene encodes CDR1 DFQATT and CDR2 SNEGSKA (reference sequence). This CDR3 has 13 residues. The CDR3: CSAREAGWNEQFF. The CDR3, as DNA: TGCAGTGCTAGAGAGGCAGGGTGGAATGAGCAGTTCTTC.

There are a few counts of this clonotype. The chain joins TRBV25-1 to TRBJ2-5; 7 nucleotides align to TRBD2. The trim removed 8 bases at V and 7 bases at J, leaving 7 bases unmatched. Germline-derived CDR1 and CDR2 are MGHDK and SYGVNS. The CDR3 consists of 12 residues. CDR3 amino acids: CASGQGGGTQYF. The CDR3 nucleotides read TGTGCCAGCGGCCAGGGCGGGGGGACCCAGTACTTC. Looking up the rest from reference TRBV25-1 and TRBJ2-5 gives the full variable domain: EADIYQTPRYLVIGTGKKITLECSQTMGHDKMYWYQQDPGMELHLIHYSYGVNSTEKGDLSSESTVSRIRTEHFPLTLESARPSHTSQYLCASGQGGGTQYFGPGTRLLVL.

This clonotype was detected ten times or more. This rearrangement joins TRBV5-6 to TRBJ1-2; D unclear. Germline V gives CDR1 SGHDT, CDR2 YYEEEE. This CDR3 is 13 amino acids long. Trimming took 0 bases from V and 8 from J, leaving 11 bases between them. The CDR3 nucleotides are TGTGCCAGCAGCTTGGGGTACGGGTCCGGCTACACCTTC. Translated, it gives CASSLGYGSGYTF.

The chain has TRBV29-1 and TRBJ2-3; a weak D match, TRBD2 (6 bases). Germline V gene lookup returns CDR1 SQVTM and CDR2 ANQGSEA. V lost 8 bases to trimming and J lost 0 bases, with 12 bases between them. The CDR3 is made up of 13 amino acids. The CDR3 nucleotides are TGCAGCACCGAGGAGGGTAGCACAGATACGCAGTATTTT. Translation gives CSTEEGSTDTQYF.

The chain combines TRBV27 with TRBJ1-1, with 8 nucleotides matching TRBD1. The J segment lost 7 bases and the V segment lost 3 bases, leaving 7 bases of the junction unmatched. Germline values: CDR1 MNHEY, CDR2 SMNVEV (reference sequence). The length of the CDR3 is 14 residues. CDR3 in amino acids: CASSLGQVPGEAFF. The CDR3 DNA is TGTGCCAGCAGTTTGGGACAGGTCCCAGGTGAAGCTTTCTTT.

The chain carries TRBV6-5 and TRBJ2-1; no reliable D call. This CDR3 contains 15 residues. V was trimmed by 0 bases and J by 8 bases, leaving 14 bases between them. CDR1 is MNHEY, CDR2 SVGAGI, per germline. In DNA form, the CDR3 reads TGTGCCAGCAGTTACTCGGCCTCCTATGGCGATGAGCAGTTCTTC. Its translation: CASSYSASYGDEQFF.

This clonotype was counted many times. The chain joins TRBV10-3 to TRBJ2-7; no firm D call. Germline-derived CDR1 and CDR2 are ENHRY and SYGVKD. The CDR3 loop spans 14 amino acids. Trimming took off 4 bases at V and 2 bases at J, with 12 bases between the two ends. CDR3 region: CAISATTGTYEQYF. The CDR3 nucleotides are TGTGCCATCAGTGCCACTACGGGTACCTACGAGCAGTACTTC.

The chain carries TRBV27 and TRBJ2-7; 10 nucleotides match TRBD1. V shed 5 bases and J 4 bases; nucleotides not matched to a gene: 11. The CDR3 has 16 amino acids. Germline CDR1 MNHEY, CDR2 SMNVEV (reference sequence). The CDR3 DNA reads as TGTGCCAGCAGTCGGGCCCCGGGACAGGGGAGTTACGAGCAGTACTTC. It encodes CASSRAPGQGSYEQYF.